The 23 T cell receptor beta chains listed next were all sequenced from one sample in a study of blood T cell repertoires in COVID-19. The method was immunoSEQ multiplex PCR; TCRdb's version includes in-frame clones alone and lacks a portion of them. The table shows about 160,000 clones, with 85% occurring only once. Sequencing was carried out using peripheral blood. Every receptor here comes from a human donor with acute or convalescent COVID-19. The donor label of this sample is uncertain.

This sequence joins TRBV7-3 and TRBJ2-3, with TRBD2 identical over 8 bases. Germline CDR1 reads SGHTA; CDR2 reads FQGTGA. V shed 4 bases and J 2 bases; nucleotides not matched to a gene: 5. The CDR3 is 15 residues long. DNA of the CDR3: TGTGCCAGCAGCTCCCTAGCGGGCCCCACAGATACGCAGTATTTT. Encoded protein: CASSSLAGPTDTQYF.

This chain links TRBV4-1 with TRBJ1-2, with TRBD1 identical over 7 bases. V shed 4 bases and J 5 bases; nucleotides not matched to a gene: 10. Germline CDR1 MGHRA, CDR2 YSYEKL. This CDR3 comprises 15 residues. CDR3 bases: TGCGCCAGCAGCCCCTTTGACAGGGTGGAGTATGGCTACACCTTC. Encoded protein: CASSPFDRVEYGYTF.

This clone was counted a few times. The rearrangement links TRBV5-8 to TRBJ2-2; 7 nucleotides match TRBD1. CDR1 and CDR2 (germline): SGHTS, YDEGEE. Losses at the gene ends were 4 bases for V and 4 bases for J; bases not matched to a gene: 10. The CDR3 extends over 16 amino acids. The CDR3 sequence: CASSSLRGLGTGELFF. In nucleotides, the CDR3 is TGTGCCAGCAGCAGCTTGAGGGGGCTGGGCACCGGGGAGCTGTTTTTT.

The sample holds a few counts of this clone. The chain combines TRBV6-5 with TRBJ2-4; 9 nucleotides agree with TRBD2. CDR1 MNHEY and CDR2 SVGAGI come from the germline V gene. The V gene end was trimmed by 0 bases and the J gene end by 5 bases; junction bases not matched to a gene: 2. The CDR3 runs 15 residues. The CDR3 here is CASSYSAGGENIQYF. DNA of the CDR3: TGTGCCAGCAGTTACTCTGCGGGGGGGGAAAACATTCAGTACTTC.

The chain couples TRBV18 to TRBJ2-3, with 9 bases fitting TRBD2. CDR1 KGHSH and CDR2 LQKENI come from the germline V gene. With V trimmed by 3 bases and J by 0 bases, 13 bases remained unmatched. This CDR3 region has 19 residues. In nucleotides, the CDR3 is TGTGCCAGCTCACCTTCTCCCTCTAGCGGGGCTTCTAGCACAGATACGCAGTATTTT. Translation: CASSPSPSSGASSTDTQYF.

V gene TRBV7-3 combines with J gene TRBJ2-2; 7 bases are shared with TRBD1. This CDR3 contains 15 residues. V shed 5 bases and J 5 bases; nucleotides not matched to a gene: 8. Germline lookup yields CDR1 SGHTA and CDR2 FQGTGA. The DNA of the CDR3 is TGTGCCAGCAGCCAAACAGGGGTGGGAACCGGGGAGCTGTTTTTT. Amino acid sequence: CASSQTGVGTGELFF.

This chain connects TRBV4-2 to TRBJ2-2; 13 nucleotides align to TRBD2. Looked up from germline, CDR1 is LGHNA and CDR2 is YNFKEQ. V was pared by 5 bases and J by 1 base, with 4 bases of the junction left unmatched. The CDR3 covers 17 residues. The CDR3 DNA follows: TGTGCCAGCAGCGCGAGACTAGCGGGGGGGAACACCGGGGAGCTGTTTTTT. Protein product: CASSARLAGGNTGELFF.

This clone was seen ten or more times. The rearrangement links TRBV21-1 to TRBJ1-5; TRBD1, as called in the table, went unchecked against the DNA. TRBV21-1 is marked as a pseudogene. CDR3 length equals 16 residues. The CDR3 nucleotides are TGTGCCAGCAGCAAAGGGCTTCATCATAGCAATCAGCCCCAGCATTTT. Its translation is CASSKGLHHSNQPQHF.

This clone was counted once. The chain uses TRBV3-1 (or the pseudogene TRBV3-2) and TRBJ1-6; 8 bases are shared with TRBD1. The J segment lost 2 bases and the V segment lost 2 bases, leaving 2 bases of the junction unmatched. Germline CDR1 LGHDT, CDR2 YNNKEL (reference sequence). There are 16 residues in the CDR3. For the CDR3, the DNA is TGTGCCAGCAGCCAACAGGGGGCCGCCTATAATTCACCCCTCCACTTT. Its protein is CASSQQGAAYNSPLHF.

V usage is TRBV7-2 and J usage is TRBJ2-2; TRBD2 matches at 7 bases. This CDR3 has 17 amino acids. V shed 3 bases and J 5 bases; nucleotides not matched to a gene: 12. Germline loops: CDR1 SGHTA, CDR2 FQGNSA. The CDR3 region is CASSFIRGASGTGELFF. CDR3 DNA sequence: TGTGCCAGCAGCTTCATAAGAGGGGCTAGCGGAACCGGGGAGCTGTTTTTT.

The rearrangement links TRBV9 to TRBJ1-1; D perhaps matches TRBD1 (6 bases). Deletions cut 4 bases from V and 0 bases from J, with 19 bases between. Germline lookup yields CDR1 SGDLS and CDR2 YYNGEE. This CDR3 is built from 17 residues. In DNA form, the CDR3 reads TGTGCCAGCAGCCCGAGGACAGATACAATCATGAACACTGAAGCTTTCTTT. This codes for CASSPRTDTIMNTEAFF.

CDR3 nucleotides: TGTGCCAGCAGCCAAGTAGACAGGGGGCCGGTCAATCAGCCCCAGCATTTT. It specifies CASSQVDRGPVNQPQHF. The rearrangement uses TRBV3-1 (or the pseudogene TRBV3-2) and TRBJ1-5; 10 bases align to TRBD1. The germline V gene encodes CDR1 LGHDT and CDR2 YNNKEL (reference sequence). Trimming removed 1 base from V and 3 bases from J; junction bases left unmatched: 6. This CDR3 region has 17 residues.

This rearrangement joins TRBV3-1 (or the pseudogene TRBV3-2) to TRBJ2-3; possible D gene TRBD2, 5 bases. The CDR3 has 16 residues. Germline CDR1 reads LGHDT; CDR2 reads YNNKEL (reference sequence). Between the trimmed V and J ends, which lost 1 base and 0 bases, there was a span of 11 bases. CDR3: CASSQAVGSSTDTQYF. The CDR3 DNA follows: TGTGCCAGCAGCCAAGCCGTAGGGAGTAGCACAGATACGCAGTATTTT.

This clone has more than one count but fewer than ten. The gene calls are TRBV28 and TRBJ1-1; tentative D call: TRBD1 (5 bases). Germline values: CDR1 MDHEN, CDR2 SYDVKM. There are 20 residues in the CDR3. The V and J ends lost 6 bases and 7 bases respectively, with 36 bases between them. The CDR3: CASRPIYWVGRGNGTGEAFF. The CDR3 nucleotides are TGTGCCAGCAGGCCCATATATTGGGTGGGGCGGGGTAATGGGACGGGTGAAGCTTTCTTT.

The V gene is TRBV28, the J gene TRBJ1-5; D is perhaps TRBD1 (6 bases). Germline loops: CDR1 MDHEN, CDR2 SYDVKM. Deletions cut 7 bases from V and 6 bases from J, with 13 bases between. The CDR3 loop spans 13 amino acids. CDR3 sequence: CASNGQRGQPQHF. The CDR3 DNA is TGTGCCAGCAACGGACAGCGCGGTCAGCCCCAGCATTTT.

The V and J genes are TRBV2 and TRBJ1-5, with a tentative D call TRBD1 (6 bases). Germline assignment: CDR1 SNHLY and CDR2 FYNNEI. This CDR3 is built from 15 residues. V was clipped by 6 bases and J by 0 bases, with 12 bases between them. CDR3 nucleotides: TGTGCCAGCAGCCGCAGGGGATATAGCAATCAGCCCCAGCATTTT. Translated: CASSRRGYSNQPQHF.

The chain has TRBV9 and TRBJ1-5; weak D call: TRBD1 (6 bases). Trimming cost V 1 base and J 3 bases, with 11 bases left between them. From germline, CDR1 is SGDLS and CDR2 YYNGEE. The CDR3 is made up of 15 amino acids. The CDR3, as DNA: TGTGCCAGCAGCGTACTGGCAGGGGACAATCAGCCCCAGCATTTT. It yields the protein CASSVLAGDNQPQHF.

CDR3 protein: CASSLRRRGYGNTIYF. CDR3 bases: TGTGCCAGCAGCTTACGGCGCAGGGGCTATGGAAACACCATATATTTT. The chain uses TRBV7-9 and TRBJ1-3; tentative D call: TRBD1 (6 bases). Trimming stripped 2 bases from V and 3 bases from J, with 14 bases between. Germline CDR1 reads SEHNR; CDR2 reads FQNEAQ (reference sequence). CDR3 length equals 16 residues.

This rearrangement joins TRBV24-1 to TRBJ2-3; D is undetermined. Trimming removed 4 bases from V and 5 bases from J, with 12 bases in between. The CDR3 has 14 residues. Germline V gene data show CDR1 as KGHDR and CDR2 as SFDVKD. The CDR3 loop reads CATSDSRHGDTQYF. The CDR3 region has the DNA TGTGCCACCAGTGACTCCCGACACGGAGATACGCAGTATTTT.

The chain recombines TRBV19 with TRBJ1-1; maybe TRBD1 (6 bases). Germline CDR1 and CDR2: LNHDA and SQIVND (reference sequence). This CDR3 spans 11 amino acids. V was shortened by 6 bases and J by 5 bases, with 7 bases between the two germline ends. This CDR3 is CASRRGTEAFF. In DNA form, the CDR3 reads TGTGCCAGTAGGAGGGGGACTGAAGCTTTCTTT.

This chain connects TRBV5-1 to TRBJ2-3; possibly TRBD2 for D (7 bases). The V gene's germline CDR1 is SGHRS and CDR2 YFSETQ. The CDR3 length is 18 residues. Trimming cost V 0 bases and J 2 bases, with 19 bases left between them. CDR3: CASSLDPARRGPTDTQYF. In DNA form, the CDR3 reads TGCGCCAGCAGCTTGGACCCGGCGAGGCGGGGGCCCACAGATACGCAGTATTTT.

The chain employs TRBV19 and TRBJ2-3, with 11 bases aligning to TRBD2. V shed 3 bases, J shed 1 base, and the junction held 3 bases outside the gene matches. The length of the CDR3 is 16 residues. CDR1 and CDR2 from the germline V gene are LNHDA and SQIVND (reference sequence). The DNA of the CDR3 is TGTGCCAGTAGTATCCCGGGACTAGCGGGCACAGATACGCAGTATTTT. Its translation is CASSIPGLAGTDTQYF.

The rearrangement uses TRBV5-5 and TRBJ2-5; a weak D match, TRBD2 (5 bases). The CDR3 runs 15 residues. Germline assignment: CDR1 SGHKS and CDR2 YYEKEE (reference sequence). The V gene lost 1 base and the J gene lost 4 bases, with 14 bases spanning the gap. In DNA form, the CDR3 reads TGTGCCAGCAGCTTGATGGGTGGAGCGGTAGAGACCCAGTACTTC. Translated, it gives CASSLMGGAVETQYF. The full variable domain, with the rest looked up from reference TRBV5-5 and TRBJ2-5, is DAGVTQSPTHLIKTRGQQVTLRCSPISGHKSVSWYQQVLGQGPQFIFQYYEKEERGRGNFPDRFSARQFPNYSSELNVNALLLGDSALYLCASSLMGGAVETQYFGPGTRLLVL.